This entry lists 11 T cell receptor beta chains sequenced from one sample in a study of cytotoxic CD8 clonotypes in ibrutinib-treated CLL. The method was immunoSEQ multiplex PCR; TCRdb's version includes in-frame clones alone and lacks a portion of them. The profile shows some 150,000 clones, around 80% of them singletons. Here the sequenced sample was PBMCs, taken after 36 months of ibrutinib treatment. The receptors were sampled from a human donor with chronic lymphocytic leukemia.

The chain combines TRBV7-9 with TRBJ2-7; perhaps TRBD1 as D (5 bases). Per germline, CDR1 SEHNR and CDR2 FQNEAQ (reference sequence). The germline V and J ends were trimmed by 1 base and 4 bases, with 20 bases remaining between them. The CDR3 has 17 residues. The chain's CDR3 is CASSLVGRSMVVYEQYF. CDR3 nucleotide sequence: TGTGCCAGCAGCTTAGTGGGGCGGAGCATGGTGGTTTACGAGCAGTACTTC.

The chain links TRBV2 to TRBJ2-1, with 9 bases lining up with TRBD2. Germline CDR1 and CDR2: SNHLY and FYNNEI. V lost 6 bases, J lost 2 bases, and 8 bases stayed unmatched. This CDR3 contains 16 residues. The CDR3 bases are TGTGCCAGCAGGAAAATAGCGGGGGTCGCCTACAATGAGCAGTTCTTC. Translation: CASRKIAGVAYNEQFF.

This chain links TRBV5-1 with TRBJ1-5; no definite D call. The CDR3 has 16 residues. Between the trimmed V and J ends, which lost 1 base and 2 bases, there was a span of 13 bases. The germline gives CDR1 SGHRS, CDR2 YFSETQ. CDR3 DNA: TGCGCCAGCAGCTTGATGGGGTACGATGGCAATCAGCCCCAGCATTTT. Translating it yields CASSLMGYDGNQPQHF.

V gene TRBV5-1 combines with J gene TRBJ2-1; perhaps D is TRBD1 or TRBD2 (5 bases each). The CDR3 spans 14 residues. Germline assignment: CDR1 SGHRS and CDR2 YFSETQ. V was pared by 4 bases and J by 9 bases, with 17 bases between. CDR3 sequence (DNA): TGCGCCAGCAGCCGGGGCGACGGATCGGGTGAGCAGTTCTTC. Its translation is CASSRGDGSGEQFF.

The rearrangement joins TRBV7-9 to TRBJ1-5, with D possibly TRBD1 on 6 matching bases. The V and J ends lost 3 bases and 5 bases respectively, with 14 bases between them. Germline V CDR1 and CDR2: SEHNR, FQNEAQ (reference sequence). The CDR3 runs to 15 residues. The CDR3 is CASSFGRGYDQPQHF. The CDR3 DNA reads as TGTGCCAGCAGCTTCGGTAGGGGGTACGATCAGCCCCAGCATTTT.

The rearrangement uses TRBV28 and TRBJ2-3, with TRBD2 matching 7 bases. The germline CDR1 and CDR2 sequences are MDHEN and SYDVKM. Losses at the gene ends were 5 bases for V and 0 bases for J; bases not matched to a gene: 8. The CDR3 runs 16 residues. DNA of the CDR3: TGTGCCAGCAGTCCGGGGGGACCCACCAGCACAGATACGCAGTATTTT. It specifies CASSPGGPTSTDTQYF.

The V and J genes are TRBV7-2 and TRBJ2-1; D is possibly TRBD2 (6 bases). V was cut by 5 bases and J by 6 bases, with 20 bases left in between. The CDR3 has 16 amino acids. Per the germline V gene, CDR1 is SGHTA and CDR2 is FQGNSA. CDR3 loop: CASSAAKTRIFNEQFF. DNA of the CDR3: TGTGCCAGCAGCGCCGCCAAGACTAGAATTTTCAATGAGCAGTTCTTC. The full variable domain, in which reference TRBV7-2 and TRBJ2-1 provide the parts outside the CDR3, is GAGVSQSPSNKVTEKGKDVELRCDPISGHTALYWYRQSLGQGLEFLIYFQGNSAPDKSGLPSDRFSAERTGGSVSTLTIQRTQQEDSAVYLCASSAAKTRIFNEQFFGPGTRLTVL.

This chain uses TRBV7-8 with TRBJ2-7; perhaps D is TRBD1 or TRBD2 (5 bases each). The length of the CDR3 is 15 residues. Germline V gives CDR1 SGHVS, CDR2 FQNEAQ. V lost 1 base and J lost 4, with 14 bases in between. CDR3 nucleotide sequence: TGTGCCAGCAGCTTAGTTGAGGGGATGTCGTACGAGCAGTACTTC. Protein sequence: CASSLVEGMSYEQYF. The full variable domain, completed using reference TRBV7-8 and TRBJ2-7, is GAGVSQSPRYKVAKRGQDVALRCDPISGHVSLFWYQQALGQGPEFLTYFQNEAQLDKSGLPSDRFFAERPEGSVSTLKIQRTQQEDSAVYLCASSLVEGMSYEQYFGPGTRLTVT.

V is TRBV7-9 and J is TRBJ1-1; no definite D call. This CDR3 has 14 residues. Trimming stripped 5 bases from V and 0 bases from J, with 10 bases between. Germline assignment: CDR1 SEHNR and CDR2 FQNEAQ (reference sequence). The CDR3 region has the DNA TGTGCCAGCAGCATCCAGGCGATGAACACTGAAGCTTTCTTT. It codes for CASSIQAMNTEAFF.

The chain joins TRBV7-6 to TRBJ2-1; D is possibly TRBD2 (5 bases). V gave up 1 base and J gave up 4 bases, with 17 bases separating them. CDR1 is SGHVS and CDR2 is FNYEAQ in the germline V gene. This CDR3 has 17 residues. This chain's CDR3 is CASSLVLGSSDYNEQFF. In DNA, the CDR3 is TGTGCCAGCAGCTTAGTTTTGGGGAGCTCGGATTACAATGAGCAGTTCTTC.

This chain joins TRBV7-2 and TRBJ2-3; D gene ambiguous. The CDR3 contains 14 residues. V was cut by 0 bases and J by 0 bases, with 4 bases left in between. The germline V gene has CDR1 SGHTA and CDR2 FQGNSA. The CDR3 DNA is TGTGCCAGCAGCTTAGCTCTTAGCACAGATACGCAGTATTTT. Its protein is CASSLALSTDTQYF.